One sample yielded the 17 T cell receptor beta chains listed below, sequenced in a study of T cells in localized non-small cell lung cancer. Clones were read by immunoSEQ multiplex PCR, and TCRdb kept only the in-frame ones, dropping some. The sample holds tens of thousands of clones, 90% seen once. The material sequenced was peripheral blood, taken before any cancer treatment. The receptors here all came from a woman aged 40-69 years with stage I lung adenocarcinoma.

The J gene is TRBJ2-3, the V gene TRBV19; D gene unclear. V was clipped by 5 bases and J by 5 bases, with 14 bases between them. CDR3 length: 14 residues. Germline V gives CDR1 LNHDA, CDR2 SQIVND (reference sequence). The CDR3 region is CASSVRIRGDTQYF. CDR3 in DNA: TGTGCCAGTAGTGTGAGGATAAGAGGAGATACGCAGTATTTT.

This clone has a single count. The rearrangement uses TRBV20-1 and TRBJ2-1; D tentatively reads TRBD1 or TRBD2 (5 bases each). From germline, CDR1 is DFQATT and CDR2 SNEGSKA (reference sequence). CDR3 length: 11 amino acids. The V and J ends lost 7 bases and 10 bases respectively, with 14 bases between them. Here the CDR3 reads CSVQGVGEQFF. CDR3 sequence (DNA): TGCAGTGTTCAGGGAGTGGGGGAGCAGTTCTTC.

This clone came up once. As DNA, the CDR3 is TGTGCCAGCAGTTCGGCCCGACAGGGCTGGAATCAGCCCCAGCATTTT. Translated, it gives CASSSARQGWNQPQHF. The V call is TRBV27, the J call TRBJ1-5, with 7 nucleotides matching TRBD1. The CDR3 is 16 residues long. Germline values: CDR1 MNHEY, CDR2 SMNVEV (reference sequence). Trimming removed 4 bases from V and 4 bases from J; junction bases left unmatched: 10.

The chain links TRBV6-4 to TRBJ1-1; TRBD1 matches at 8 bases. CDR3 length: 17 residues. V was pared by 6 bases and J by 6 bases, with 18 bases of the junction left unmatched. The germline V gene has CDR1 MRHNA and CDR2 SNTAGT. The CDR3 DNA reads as TGTGCCAGCAGCGAGCGGACAGGGAAGGTAAGGGTCCCTGAAGCTTTCTTT. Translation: CASSERTGKVRVPEAFF.

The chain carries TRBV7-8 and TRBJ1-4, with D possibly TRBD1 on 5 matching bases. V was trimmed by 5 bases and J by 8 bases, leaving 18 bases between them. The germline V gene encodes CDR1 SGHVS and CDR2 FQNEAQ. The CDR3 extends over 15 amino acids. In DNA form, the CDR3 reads TGTGCCAGCAGCCCACACGGGACTCAGGAGGAAAAACTGTTTTTT. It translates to CASSPHGTQEEKLFF.

CDR3 amino acids: CASSTGVNTEAFF. DNA for the CDR3: TGTGCCAGTAGTACGGGGGTGAACACTGAAGCTTTCTTT. V usage is TRBV19 and J usage is TRBJ1-1; D is possibly TRBD1 (5 bases). V was shortened by 4 bases and J by 0 bases, with 6 bases between the two germline ends. The CDR3 loop spans 13 amino acids. Germline CDR1 LNHDA, CDR2 SQIVND (reference sequence).

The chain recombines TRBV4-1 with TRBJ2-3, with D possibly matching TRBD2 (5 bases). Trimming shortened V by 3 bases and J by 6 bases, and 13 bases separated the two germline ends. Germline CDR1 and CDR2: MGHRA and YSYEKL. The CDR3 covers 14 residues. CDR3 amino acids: CASSHRTWEDTQYF. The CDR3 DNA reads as TGCGCCAGCAGCCATCGGACGTGGGAGGATACGCAGTATTTT.

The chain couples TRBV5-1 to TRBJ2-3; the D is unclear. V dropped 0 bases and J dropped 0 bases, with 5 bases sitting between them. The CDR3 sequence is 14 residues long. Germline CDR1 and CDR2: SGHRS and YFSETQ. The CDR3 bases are TGCGCCAGCAGCTTGGGTACTAGCACAGATACGCAGTATTTT. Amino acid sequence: CASSLGTSTDTQYF.

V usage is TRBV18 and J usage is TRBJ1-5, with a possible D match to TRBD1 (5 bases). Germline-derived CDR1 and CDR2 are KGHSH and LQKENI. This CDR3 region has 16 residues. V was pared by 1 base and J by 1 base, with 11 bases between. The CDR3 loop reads CASSPQGSGSNQPQHF. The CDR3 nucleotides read TGTGCCAGCTCACCACAGGGGAGTGGAAGCAATCAGCCCCAGCATTTT.

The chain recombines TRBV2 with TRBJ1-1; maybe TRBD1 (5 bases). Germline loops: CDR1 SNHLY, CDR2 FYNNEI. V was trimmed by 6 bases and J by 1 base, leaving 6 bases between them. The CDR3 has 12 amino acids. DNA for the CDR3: TGTGCCAGCAGCAGGGAGAACACTGAAGCTTTCTTT. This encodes CASSRENTEAFF.

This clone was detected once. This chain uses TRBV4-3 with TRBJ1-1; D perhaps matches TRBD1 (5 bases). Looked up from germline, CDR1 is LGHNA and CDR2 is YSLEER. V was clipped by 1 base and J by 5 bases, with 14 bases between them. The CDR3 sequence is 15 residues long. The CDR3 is CASSQGAGGGTEAFF. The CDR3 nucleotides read TGCGCCAGCAGCCAAGGAGCGGGGGGTGGGACTGAAGCTTTCTTT.

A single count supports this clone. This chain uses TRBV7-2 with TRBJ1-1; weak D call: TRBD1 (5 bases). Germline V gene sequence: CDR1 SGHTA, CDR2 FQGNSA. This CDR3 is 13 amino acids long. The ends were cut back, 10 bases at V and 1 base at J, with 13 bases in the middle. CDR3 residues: CAIKGRSNTEAFF. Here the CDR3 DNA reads TGTGCCATCAAGGGGCGATCGAACACTGAAGCTTTCTTT.

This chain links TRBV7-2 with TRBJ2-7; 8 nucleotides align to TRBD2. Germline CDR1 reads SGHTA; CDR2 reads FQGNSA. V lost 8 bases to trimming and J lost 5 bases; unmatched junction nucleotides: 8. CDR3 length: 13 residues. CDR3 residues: CASGIRGGDEQYF. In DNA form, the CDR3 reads TGTGCCAGCGGCATTCGGGGGGGCGACGAGCAGTACTTC.

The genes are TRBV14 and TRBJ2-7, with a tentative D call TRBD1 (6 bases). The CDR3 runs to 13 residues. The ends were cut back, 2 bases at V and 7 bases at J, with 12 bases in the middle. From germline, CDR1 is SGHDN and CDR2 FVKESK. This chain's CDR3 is CASSQILQGEQYF. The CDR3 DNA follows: TGTGCCAGCAGCCAAATCTTACAGGGAGAGCAGTACTTC.

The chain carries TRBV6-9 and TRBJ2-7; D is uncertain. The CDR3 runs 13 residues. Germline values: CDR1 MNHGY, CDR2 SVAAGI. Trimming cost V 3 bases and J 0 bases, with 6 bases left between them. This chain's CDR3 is CASSYQDSYEQYF. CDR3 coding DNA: TGTGCCAGCAGTTACCAGGACTCCTACGAGCAGTACTTC.

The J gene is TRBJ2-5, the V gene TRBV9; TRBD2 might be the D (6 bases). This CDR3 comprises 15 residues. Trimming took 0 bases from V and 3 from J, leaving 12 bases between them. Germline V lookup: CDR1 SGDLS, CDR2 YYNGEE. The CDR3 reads CASSVGAGGEETQYF. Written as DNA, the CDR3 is TGTGCCAGCAGCGTAGGGGCGGGCGGGGAAGAGACCCAGTACTTC.

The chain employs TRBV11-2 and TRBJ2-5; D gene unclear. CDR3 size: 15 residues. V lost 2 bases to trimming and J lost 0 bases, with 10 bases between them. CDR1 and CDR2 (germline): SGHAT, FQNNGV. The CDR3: CASSLRQFNQETQYF. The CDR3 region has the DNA TGTGCCAGCAGCTTAAGGCAATTCAACCAAGAGACCCAGTACTTC.